This TCR beta chain was captured by sequencing in a study of blood T cell repertoires in COVID-19. Overall study context: Both acute and convalescent COVID-19 samples were obtained from the United States, Italy and Spain. The cDNA or gDNA used as material had been derived from T cells, B-cell-depleted T cells, or PBMCs.

This CDR3 is built from 14 residues. Looked up from germline, CDR1 is SNHLY and CDR2 is FYNNEI. Trimming removed 8 bases from V and 9 bases from J; junction bases left unmatched: 9. Source study methods: Counts of nucleated cells, estimated from reference gene primer amplification, were obtained. Assay used: immunoSEQ multiplex PCR; TCRdb lists only in-frame clones, some missing. V and J calls plus clone size are reproduced from that table; the DNA served to infer D and trimming. This sample carries approximately 92,000 clones, 65% to 85% of them seen once, and the ten largest clones take 2%. V gene TRBV2 combines with J gene TRBJ2-1; 11 nucleotides agree with TRBD1. This receptor was taken from an older man with active or convalescent COVID-19. The specimen was peripheral blood. In nucleotides, the CDR3 is TGTGCCAGCGGCCCCGGGACAGGGGGAGGTGAGCAGTTCTTC. Its translation: CASGPGTGGGEQFF.